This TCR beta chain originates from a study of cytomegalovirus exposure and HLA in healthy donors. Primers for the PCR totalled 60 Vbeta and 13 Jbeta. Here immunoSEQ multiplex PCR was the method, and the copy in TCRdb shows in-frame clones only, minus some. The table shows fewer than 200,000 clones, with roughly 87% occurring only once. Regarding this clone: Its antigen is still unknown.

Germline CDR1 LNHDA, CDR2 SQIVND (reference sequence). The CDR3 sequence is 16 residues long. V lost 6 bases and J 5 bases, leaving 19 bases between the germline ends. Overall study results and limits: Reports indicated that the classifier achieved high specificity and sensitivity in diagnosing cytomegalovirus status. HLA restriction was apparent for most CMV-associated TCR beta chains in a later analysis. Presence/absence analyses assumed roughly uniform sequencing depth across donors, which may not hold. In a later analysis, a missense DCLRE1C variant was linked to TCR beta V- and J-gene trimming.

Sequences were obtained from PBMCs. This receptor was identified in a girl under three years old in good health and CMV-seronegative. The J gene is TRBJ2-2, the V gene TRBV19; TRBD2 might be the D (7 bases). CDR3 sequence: CASSRGAGQGTGELFF. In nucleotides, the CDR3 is TGTGCCAGTAGCCGGGGGGCAGGGCAAGGGACCGGGGAGCTGTTTTTT.